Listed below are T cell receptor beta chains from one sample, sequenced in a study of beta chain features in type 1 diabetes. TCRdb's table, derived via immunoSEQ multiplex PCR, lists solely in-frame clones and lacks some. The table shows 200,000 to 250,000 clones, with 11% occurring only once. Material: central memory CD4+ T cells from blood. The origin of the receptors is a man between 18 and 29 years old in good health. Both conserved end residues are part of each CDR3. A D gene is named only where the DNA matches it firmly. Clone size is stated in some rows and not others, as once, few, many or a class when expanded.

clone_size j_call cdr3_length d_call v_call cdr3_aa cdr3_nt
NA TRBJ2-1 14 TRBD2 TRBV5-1 CASKEGGSLNEQFF TGCGCCAGCAAGGAAGGCGGGAGTCTGAATGAGCAGTTCTTC
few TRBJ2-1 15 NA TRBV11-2 CASSLSVSSYNEQFF TGTGCCAGCAGCTTATCGGTTTCCTCCTACAATGAGCAGTTCTTC
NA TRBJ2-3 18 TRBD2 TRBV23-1 CANSGLPLAGGRPDTQYF TGCGCCAACTCGGGACTGCCACTAGCGGGAGGGAGGCCAGATACGCAGTATTTT
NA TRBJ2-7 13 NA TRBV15 CATSGEPSYEQYF TGTGCCACCTCCGGGGAGCCCTCCTACGAGCAGTACTTC
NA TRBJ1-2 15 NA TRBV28 CASSTPPDGDYGYTF TGTGCCAGCAGCACTCCCCCGGACGGCGACTATGGCTACACCTTC
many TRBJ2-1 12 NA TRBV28 CASSNRHNEQFF TGTGCCAGCAGCAATAGACACAATGAGCAGTTCTTC
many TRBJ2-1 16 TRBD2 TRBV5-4 CASSLRLAGASNEQFF TGTGCCAGCAGCCTCAGACTAGCGGGGGCAAGTAATGAGCAGTTCTTC
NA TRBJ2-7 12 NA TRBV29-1 CSALDPPYEQYF TGCAGCGCCTTAGACCCCCCCTACGAGCAGTACTTC
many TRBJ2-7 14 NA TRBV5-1 CASSLAVGPYEQYF TGCGCCAGCAGCTTGGCTGTCGGACCCTACGAGCAGTACTTC
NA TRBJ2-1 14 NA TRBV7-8 CASSSGSSYNEQFF TGTGCCAGCAGCTCAGGGTCCTCCTACAATGAGCAGTTCTTC
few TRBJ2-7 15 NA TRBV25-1 CASSEFRAPRYEQYF TGTGCCAGCAGTGAATTTCGGGCCCCCCGCTACGAGCAGTACTTC
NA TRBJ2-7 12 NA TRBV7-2 CASSLRVHEQYF TGTGCCAGCAGCTTAAGGGTCCACGAGCAGTACTTC
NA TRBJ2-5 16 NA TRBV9 CASSVGSSPEQETQYF TGTGCCAGCAGCGTTGGCTCTAGCCCCGAACAAGAGACCCAGTACTTC
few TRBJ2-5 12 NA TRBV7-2 CASGEVEETQYF TGTGCCAGCGGCGAGGTGGAAGAGACCCAGTACTTC
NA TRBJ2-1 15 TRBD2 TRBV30 CAWSGGRAYLVEQFF TGTGCCTGGAGTGGCGGGAGGGCCTATCTTGTTGAGCAGTTCTTC
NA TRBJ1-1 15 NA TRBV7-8 CASSLASGLNTEAFF TGTGCCAGCAGCTTAGCCTCTGGCCTGAACACTGAAGCTTTCTTT
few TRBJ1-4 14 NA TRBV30 CAWSGRAGAEKLFF TGTGCCTGGAGTGGCCGGGCCGGGGCGGAAAAACTGTTTTTT
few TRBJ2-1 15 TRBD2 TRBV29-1 CSAEGTSGSIYEQFF TGCAGCGCTGAGGGGACTAGCGGGAGTATCTATGAGCAGTTCTTC
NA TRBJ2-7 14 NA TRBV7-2 CASSTLGDSYEQYF TGTGCCAGCAGCACCCTCGGCGACTCCTACGAGCAGTACTTC
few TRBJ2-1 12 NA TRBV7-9 CASATAIGEQFF TGTGCCAGTGCGACAGCGATTGGTGAGCAGTTCTTC
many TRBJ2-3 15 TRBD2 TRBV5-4 CASSLEREMGDTQYF TGTGCCAGCAGCCTAGAGCGGGAGATGGGAGATACGCAGTATTTT
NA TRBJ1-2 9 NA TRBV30 CAAGDGYTF TGTGCCGCCGGGGATGGCTACACCTTC
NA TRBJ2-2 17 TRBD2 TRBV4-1 CASSHPSGRVGAGELFF TGCGCCAGCAGCCACCCCAGCGGGAGGGTCGGCGCCGGGGAGCTGTTTTTT
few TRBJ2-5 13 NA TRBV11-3 CASSFDPEETQYF TGTGCCAGCAGCTTTGACCCAGAAGAGACCCAGTACTTC
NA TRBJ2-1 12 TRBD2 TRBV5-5 CASGTSGREQFF TGTGCCAGCGGGACTAGCGGTCGGGAGCAGTTCTTC
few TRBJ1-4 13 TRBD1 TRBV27 CASSLGQYEKLFF TGTGCCAGCAGTCTGGGACAGTATGAAAAACTGTTTTTT
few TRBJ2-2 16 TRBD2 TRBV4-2 CASSQGLAELPGELFF TGTGCCAGCAGCCAAGGCCTAGCGGAACTGCCCGGGGAGCTGTTTTTT
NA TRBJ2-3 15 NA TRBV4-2 CASSQDRNVWYTQYF TGTGCCAGCAGCCAAGATAGGAACGTTTGGTATACGCAGTATTTT
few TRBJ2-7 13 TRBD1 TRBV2 CASSKDRPYEQYF TGTGCCAGCAGTAAGGACAGGCCGTACGAGCAGTACTTC
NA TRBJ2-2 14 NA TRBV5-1 CASSFETGTSGLFF TGCGCCAGCAGCTTCGAGACGGGTACGAGTGGGCTGTTTTTT
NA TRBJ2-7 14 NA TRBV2 CASSSFGTLYEQYF TGTGCCAGCAGTTCATTCGGGACTCTCTACGAGCAGTACTTC
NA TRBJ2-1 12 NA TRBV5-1 CASSLDTRGEFF TGCGCCAGCAGCTTGGATACTAGGGGAGAGTTCTTC
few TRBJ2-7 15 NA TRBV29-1 CSVILSGAGAYEQYF TGCAGCGTCATCCTTTCGGGAGCAGGGGCGTACGAGCAGTACTTC
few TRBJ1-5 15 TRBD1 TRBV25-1 CASSAGTGRGQPQHF TGTGCCAGCAGTGCTGGGACAGGGCGGGGTCAGCCCCAGCATTTT
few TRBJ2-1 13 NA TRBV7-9 CASSTGSYNEQFF TGTGCCAGCAGCACCGGCAGTTACAATGAGCAGTTCTTC
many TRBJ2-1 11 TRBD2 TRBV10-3 CAIRTSGRFFF TGTGCCATCAGGACTAGCGGGAGGTTCTTCTTC
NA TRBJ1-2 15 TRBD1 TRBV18 CASSLRPGQGYGYTF TGTGCCAGCTCCCTTAGACCGGGACAGGGCTATGGCTACACCTTC
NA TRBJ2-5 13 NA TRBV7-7 CASSLVGTETQYF TGTGCTAGCAGCTTAGTTGGTACAGAGACCCAGTACTTC
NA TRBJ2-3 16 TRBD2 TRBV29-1 CSVEGPLAGRADTQYF TGCAGCGTTGAAGGGCCACTAGCGGGAAGGGCAGATACGCAGTATTTT
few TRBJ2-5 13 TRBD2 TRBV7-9 CASSLAGVETQYF TGTGCCAGCAGCCTAGCGGGAGTTGAGACCCAGTACTTC
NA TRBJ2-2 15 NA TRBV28 CASSLLSYDTGELFF TGTGCCAGCAGTTTATTGTCCTACGACACCGGGGAGCTGTTTTTT
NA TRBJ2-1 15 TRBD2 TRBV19 CASSNQRGGRNEQFF TGTGCCAGTAGTAACCAACGGGGGGGAAGAAATGAGCAGTTCTTC
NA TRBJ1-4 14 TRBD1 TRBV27 CASSLQGANEKLFF TGTGCCAGCAGTTTACAGGGGGCTAATGAAAAACTGTTTTTT
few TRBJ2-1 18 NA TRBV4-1 CASSQDPTGPVSYNEQFF TGCGCCAGCAGCCAAGATCCGACGGGGCCAGTCTCCTACAATGAGCAGTTCTTC
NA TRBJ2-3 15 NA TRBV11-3 CASSLGMGGTDTQYF TGTGCCAGCAGCTTAGGTATGGGTGGGACAGATACGCAGTATTTT
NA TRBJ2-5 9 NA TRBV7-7 CASIETQYF TGTGCCAGCATCGAGACCCAGTACTTC
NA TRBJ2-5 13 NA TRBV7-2 CASSLNRLETQYF TGTGCCAGCAGCTTAAATCGGCTTGAGACCCAGTACTTC
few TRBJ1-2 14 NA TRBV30 CAWGGLGENYGYTF TGTGCCTGGGGAGGCCTCGGAGAGAACTATGGCTACACCTTC
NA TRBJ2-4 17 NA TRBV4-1 CASRSPSRDGAKNIQYF TGCGCCAGCAGATCCCCCAGCAGGGATGGGGCCAAAAACATTCAGTACTTC
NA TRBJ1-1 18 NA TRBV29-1 CSDEDLKDGSFMNTEAFF TGCAGCGATGAAGATCTTAAGGACGGCTCGTTTATGAACACTGAAGCTTTCTTT
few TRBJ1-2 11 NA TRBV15 CATGGGYGYTF TGTGCCACCGGGGGCGGCTATGGCTACACCTTC
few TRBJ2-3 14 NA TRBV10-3 CAISEYVSTDTQYF TGTGCCATCAGTGAGTACGTTTCCACAGATACGCAGTATTTT